One TCR beta chain is described in this entry. No antigen is known for it. No much larger clonotype is one base removed from it; base qualities were not supplied. The immunoSEQ Assay, a bias-controlled multiplex PCR, was used to amplify TCRbeta CDR3 regions from genomic DNA. As for the original processing: The number of nucleated cells in each sample was estimated from the amplification of reference gene primers within the assay. To quantify the absolute abundance of each unique TCRbeta CDR3 rearrangement, sequence reads were collapsed and filtered. Productive Simpson clonality was computed per sample as the square root of Simpson's diversity index over productive rearrangements. TCRdb re-hosts the immuneACCESS table, in-frame sequences only. Its copies lack some clones; in the studies checked, an unresolved V gene accounts for under half of them, and the cause for the rest is not known. V and J calls and clone size come straight from that table; D and trimming were deduced from the DNA. In this sample the table shows roughly 110,000 clones, around four fifths of which occur a single time. The ten most abundant clones make up around 8% of the sample.

This sample was taken from a study of blood T cell repertoires in COVID-19 (dated by TCRdb to 2018 to 2020). Background on the whole study: Collaborator samples came from the United States, Italy and Spain and covered acute and convalescent phases of COVID-19. HLA class I and class II types, where available, came from metadata supplied by the sample provider rather than from assay-based typing. The prospective study material was composed of cDNA or gDNA derived from T cells, B-cell-depleted T cells, or PBMCs. Deeply sampled blood TCRbeta repertoires from subjects exposed to, actively infected with, or recovered from COVID-19 were included in the dataset. The samples were drawn from the first 160 participants of the ongoing ImmuneRACE study and from 950 to 1,500 subjects provided by 6 global collaborators. Sample metadata almost always included a de-identified subject ID, COVID-19 status, age in years and sex. The repertoires were made available in a free public database intended to serve as a resource for research on the immune response to SARS-CoV-2.

Collaborating institutions collected whole blood in K2EDTA tubes following their own protocols. For TCRbeta analysis, collaborators shipped samples in one of three forms: frozen whole blood, isolated PBMCs, or DNA extracted from either of those sample types. Study-wide findings and limitations: How much clinical and demographic metadata was included differed by source and by participant, and the metadata was provided uncurated.

From a lookup of the germline V gene, CDR1 and CDR2 are MNHEY and SVGAGI. The CDR3 spans 16 residues, from the cysteine through the phenylalanine. Here the CDR3 DNA is all that survives: 48 bases in frame from base 1. The germline ends are 14 bases apart after V is trimmed by 2 bases and J by 1 base. The clonotype was recovered from a woman in her thirties or forties with acute or convalescent COVID-19. The sequence is built from TRBV6-5 and TRBJ1-1; TRBD1 is perhaps the D gene, given 6 matching bases. Sample: peripheral blood. The CDR3 region: CASSYLQGRANTEAFF. DNA sequence: TGTGCCAGCAGTTACCTACAGGGTAGGGCGAACACTGAAGCTTTCTTT.